The rows below give T cell receptor beta chains drawn from one sample of a study of cytomegalovirus exposure and HLA in healthy donors. Produced via immunoSEQ multiplex PCR; TCRdb's table is partial and in-frame only. The top ten hold 6.3% of the sample, which has some 90,000 clones, less than 90% seen once. Specimen: PBMCs. The receptors stem from a man aged 18 to 30 in good health and CMV-seropositive. Both conserved end residues are part of each CDR3. Each record gives: J gene, V gene, CDR3 protein.

TRBJ2-7 TRBV18 CASHTGTAYEQYF
TRBJ2-1 TRBV5-1 CASSSGLGNEQFF
TRBJ1-2 TRBV5-1 CASSLGGQANYGYTF
TRBJ2-7 TRBV4-3 CASSQGLSSYEQYF
TRBJ2-7 TRBV10-3 CAISGSGVAYEQYF
TRBJ1-2 TRBV9 CASSVEGVNYGYTF
TRBJ2-1 TRBV10-3 CATKTREGHYNEQFF
TRBJ1-2 TRBV9 CASSVGGTVNGYTF
TRBJ2-1 TRBV4-2 CASSQETGGLADNEQFF
TRBJ1-1 TRBV2 CASSNQDLEAFF